A selection of T cell receptor beta chains follows, all from one sample in a study of cytomegalovirus exposure and HLA in healthy donors. Data came from immunoSEQ multiplex PCR; TCRdb stores just in-frame clones and leaves some out. Among 130,000 to 150,000 clones listed, approximately 80% were seen once. Material for sequencing was PBMCs. These receptor sequences come from a female donor in good health and CMV-seronegative. The CDR3 runs from the conserved cysteine through the conserved F or W. The D gene is left open where the match is weak. Clone size is stated in some rows and not others, as once, few, many or a class when expanded.

clone_size,v_call,j_call,d_call,cdr3_aa,cdr3_nt
.,TRBV5-4,TRBJ2-6,.,CASSVGGGSGANVLTF,TGTGCCAGCAGTGTGGGAGGAGGATCTGGGGCCAACGTCCTGACTTTC
few,TRBV6-1,TRBJ1-5,.,CASSLTANQPQHF,TGTGCCAGCAGCCTAACAGCAAATCAGCCCCAGCATTTT
few,TRBV7-9,TRBJ2-7,TRBD2,CASSLSSGSAYEQYF,TGTGCCAGCAGCCTATCGAGCGGGAGCGCATACGAGCAGTACTTC
.,TRBV5-4,TRBJ1-4,TRBD1,CASSLTGAANEKLFF,TGTGCCAGCAGCCTCACAGGGGCGGCTAATGAAAAACTGTTTTTT
.,TRBV28,TRBJ2-5,.,CASSLWGAKYQETQYF,TGTGCCAGCAGTTTATGGGGGGCCAAGTACCAAGAGACCCAGTACTTC
.,TRBV5-1,TRBJ2-7,TRBD1,CASKAGQASYEQYF,TGCGCCAGCAAGGCGGGACAGGCATCCTACGAGCAGTACTTC
.,TRBV19,TRBJ2-1,TRBD1,CASTAGGEQFF,TGTGCCAGTACGGCAGGGGGAGAGCAGTTCTTC
.,TRBV28,TRBJ1-4,.,CASSLSGINEKLFF,TGTGCCAGCAGTTTATCAGGGATTAATGAAAAACTGTTTTTT
.,TRBV5-8,TRBJ1-3,TRBD1,CASRRQGYTIYF,TGTGCCAGCAGACGACAGGGGTACACCATATATTTT
once,TRBV6-5,TRBJ1-2,TRBD1,CASSADRVGYTF,TGTGCCAGCAGTGCCGACAGGGTGGGCTACACCTTC
.,TRBV9,TRBJ1-2,TRBD1,CASSPSGGYGYTF,TGTGCCAGCAGCCCCTCAGGGGGCTATGGCTACACCTTC
.,TRBV6-1,TRBJ2-7,.,CASSEWGGPYEQYF,TGTGCCAGCAGTGAATGGGGGGGGCCCTACGAGCAGTACTTC
.,TRBV4-3,TRBJ2-5,.,CASSQEMEPQETQYF,TGCGCCAGCAGCCAAGAAATGGAGCCGCAAGAGACCCAGTACTTC
once,TRBV4-1,TRBJ2-1,.,CASSHQRVQPEQFF,TGCGCCAGCAGCCATCAGCGGGTCCAACCAGAGCAGTTCTTC
.,TRBV7-2,TRBJ2-5,TRBD2,CASSLVASGTQYF,TGTGCCAGCAGCTTAGTGGCTAGCGGGACCCAGTACTTC
.,TRBV6-1,TRBJ1-1,.,CASSARREGEAFF,TGTGCCAGCAGTGCCCGAAGGGAGGGTGAAGCTTTCTTT